The clone carrying this TCR beta chain was counted a single time. Generated by immunoSEQ multiplex PCR, the TCRdb table keeps only in-frame clones and is missing some. The table shows 130,000 to 150,000 clones, with roughly 90% occurring only once. The entry originates in a study of radiation and T cells in renal cell carcinoma. The time point denotes: baseline pretreatment blood. Treatment reported: 15 Gy SBRT to primary tumor, nephrectomy 4 weeks later. Radiation-treated patients gave blood at baseline, week 2 and week 4. Germline CDR1 reads SGHTA; CDR2 reads FQGNSA. The CDR3 is made up of 15 amino acids. V gave up 1 base and J gave up 2 bases; unmatched junction bases: 2.

The material was blood, obtained from a patient whose treatment included radiotherapy and nephrectomy. The source is a woman between 45 and 65 years old with renal cell carcinoma. The genes are TRBV7-2 and TRBJ2-7; 10 nucleotides align to TRBD2. CDR3 DNA sequence: TGTGCCAGCAGCTTAGATAGCGGGGGGCCCTACGAGCAGTACTTC. Translated, it gives CASSLDSGGPYEQYF. The full variable domain, completed using reference TRBV7-2 and TRBJ2-7, is GAGVSQSPSNKVTEKGKDVELRCDPISGHTALYWYRQSLGQGLEFLIYFQGNSAPDKSGLPSDRFSAERTGGSVSTLTIQRTQQEDSAVYLCASSLDSGGPYEQYFGPGTRLTVT.